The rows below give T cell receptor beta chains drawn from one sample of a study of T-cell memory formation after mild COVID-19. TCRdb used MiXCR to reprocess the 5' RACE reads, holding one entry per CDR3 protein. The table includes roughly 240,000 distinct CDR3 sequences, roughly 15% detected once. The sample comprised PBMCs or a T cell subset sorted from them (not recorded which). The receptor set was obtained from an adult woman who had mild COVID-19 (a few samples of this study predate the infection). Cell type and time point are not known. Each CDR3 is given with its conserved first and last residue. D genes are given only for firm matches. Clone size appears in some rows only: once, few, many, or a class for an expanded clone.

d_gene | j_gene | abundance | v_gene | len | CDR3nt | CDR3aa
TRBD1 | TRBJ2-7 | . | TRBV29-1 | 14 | TGCAGCGTTCGAGGACAGGGGGCCACCTACGAGCAGTACTTC | CSVRGQGATYEQYF
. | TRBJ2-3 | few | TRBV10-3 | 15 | TGTGCCATCAGTGATCGTGGCGGAAGGACAGATACGCAGTATTTT | CAISDRGGRTDTQYF
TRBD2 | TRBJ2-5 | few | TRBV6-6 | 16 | TGTGCCAGCAGGACGATAACTAGCGGGGACCAAGAGACCCAGTACTTC | CASRTITSGDQETQYF
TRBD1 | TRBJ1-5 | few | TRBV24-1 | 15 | TGTGCCACCAGTGATTTCGGTCAGGGGGCGGGGCCCCAGCATTTT | CATSDFGQGAGPQHF
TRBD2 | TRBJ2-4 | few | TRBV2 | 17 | TGTGCCAGCACGCTCAGACTAGCGGTACTAGCCAAAAACATTCAGTACTTC | CASTLRLAVLAKNIQYF
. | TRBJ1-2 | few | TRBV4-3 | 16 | TGCGCCAGCAGCCAAGTGGCCGGACCCCTTAACTATGGCTACACCTTC | CASSQVAGPLNYGYTF
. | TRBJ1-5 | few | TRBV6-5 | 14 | TGTGCCAGCAGTACGGTGCTAGGGAATCAGCCCCAGCATTTT | CASSTVLGNQPQHF
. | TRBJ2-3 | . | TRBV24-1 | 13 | TGTGCCACCCGTCACAGGGGCACAGATACGCAGTATTTT | CATRHRGTDTQYF
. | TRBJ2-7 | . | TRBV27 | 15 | TGTGCCAGCAGTTTAAAGGGGAGGGGGAACTACGAGCAGTACTTC | CASSLKGRGNYEQYF
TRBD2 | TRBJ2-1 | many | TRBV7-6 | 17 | TGTGCCAGCAGCTTTAGAGGCGGGGGAGATCTCTACAATGAGCAGTTCTTC | CASSFRGGGDLYNEQFF
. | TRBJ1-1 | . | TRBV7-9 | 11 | TGTGCCAGCAGCTTATTCGCTGAAGCTTTCTTT | CASSLFAEAFF
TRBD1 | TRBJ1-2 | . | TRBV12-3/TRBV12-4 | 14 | TGTGCCAGCAGTCCGACAGGGCTAGTCGCTGGCTACACCTTC | CASSPTGLVAGYTF
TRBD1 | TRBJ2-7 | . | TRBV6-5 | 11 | TGTGACAGCAGTACCACAGGGGGACAGTACTTC | CDSSTTGGQYF
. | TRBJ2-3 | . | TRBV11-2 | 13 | TGTGCCAGCAGCTTGACGGTGGGAGATACGCAGTATTTT | CASSLTVGDTQYF
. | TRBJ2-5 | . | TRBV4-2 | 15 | TGTGCCAGCAGCCAAGATCTGAGCGGGCCAGAGACCCAGTACTTC | CASSQDLSGPETQYF
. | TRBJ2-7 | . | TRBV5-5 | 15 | TGTGCCAGCAGCTTGGCTCAGGGTACGTTCTACGAGCAGTACTTC | CASSLAQGTFYEQYF
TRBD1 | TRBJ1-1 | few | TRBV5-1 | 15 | TGCGCCAGCAGCTCCCGACAGGGCAGTTACACTGAAGCTTTCTTT | CASSSRQGSYTEAFF
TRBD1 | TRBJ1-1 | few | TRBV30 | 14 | TGTGCCTGGAGTGAAAACTCCGGGACAGGGGGAGCTTTCTTT | CAWSENSGTGGAFF
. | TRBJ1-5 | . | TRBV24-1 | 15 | TGTGCCACCAGTGATTGGGGGGATAGCAATCAGCCCCAGCATTTT | CATSDWGDSNQPQHF
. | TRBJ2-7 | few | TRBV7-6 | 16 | TGTGCCAGCAGCTTAGGGATCCCCGGGGGGCGGTACGAGCAGTACTTC | CASSLGIPGGRYEQYF